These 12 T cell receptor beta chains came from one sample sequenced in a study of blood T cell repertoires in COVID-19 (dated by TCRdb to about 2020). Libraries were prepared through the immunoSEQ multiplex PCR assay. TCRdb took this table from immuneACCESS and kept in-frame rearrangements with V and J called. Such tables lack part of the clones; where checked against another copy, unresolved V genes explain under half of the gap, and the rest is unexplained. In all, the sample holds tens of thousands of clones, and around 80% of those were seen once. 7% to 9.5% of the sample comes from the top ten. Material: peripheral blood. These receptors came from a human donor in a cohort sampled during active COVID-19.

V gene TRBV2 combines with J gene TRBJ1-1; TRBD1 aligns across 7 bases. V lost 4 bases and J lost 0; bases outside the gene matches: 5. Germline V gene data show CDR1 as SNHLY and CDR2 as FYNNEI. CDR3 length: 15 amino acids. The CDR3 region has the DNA TGTGCCAGCAGTGGGGACAGTCCCCTGAACACTGAAGCTTTCTTT. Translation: CASSGDSPLNTEAFF.

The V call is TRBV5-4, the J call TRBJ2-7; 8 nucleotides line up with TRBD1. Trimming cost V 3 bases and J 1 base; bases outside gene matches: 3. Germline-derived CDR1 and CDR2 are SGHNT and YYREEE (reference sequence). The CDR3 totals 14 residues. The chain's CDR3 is CASSSRQGSYEQYF. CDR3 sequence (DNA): TGTGCCAGCAGCTCTCGACAGGGGTCCTACGAGCAGTACTTC.

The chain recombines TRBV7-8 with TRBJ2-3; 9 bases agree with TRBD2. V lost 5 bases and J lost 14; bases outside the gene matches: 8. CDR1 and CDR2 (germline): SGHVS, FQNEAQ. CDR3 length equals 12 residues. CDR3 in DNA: TGTGCCAGCAGCCCCGGGACTAGCCCCCTGTATTTT. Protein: CASSPGTSPLYF.

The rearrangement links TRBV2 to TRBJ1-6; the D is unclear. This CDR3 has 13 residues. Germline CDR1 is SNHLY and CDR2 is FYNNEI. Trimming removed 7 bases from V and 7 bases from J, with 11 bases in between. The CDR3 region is CASKPDGNSPLHF. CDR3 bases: TGTGCCAGCAAGCCAGACGGGAATTCACCCCTCCACTTT.

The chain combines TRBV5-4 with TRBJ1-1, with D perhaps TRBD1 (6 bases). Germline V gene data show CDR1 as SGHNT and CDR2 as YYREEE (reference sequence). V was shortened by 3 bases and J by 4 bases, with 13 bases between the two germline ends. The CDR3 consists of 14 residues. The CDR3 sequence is CASSSTGSGTEAFF. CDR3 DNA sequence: TGTGCCAGCAGCTCCACAGGGAGTGGCACTGAAGCTTTCTTT.

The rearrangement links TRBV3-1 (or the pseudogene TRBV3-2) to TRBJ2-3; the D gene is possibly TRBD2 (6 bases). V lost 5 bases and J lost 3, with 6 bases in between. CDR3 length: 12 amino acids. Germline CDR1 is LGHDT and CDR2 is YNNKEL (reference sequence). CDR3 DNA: TGTGCCAGCAGCGGGGGGACAGATACGCAGTATTTT. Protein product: CASSGGTDTQYF.

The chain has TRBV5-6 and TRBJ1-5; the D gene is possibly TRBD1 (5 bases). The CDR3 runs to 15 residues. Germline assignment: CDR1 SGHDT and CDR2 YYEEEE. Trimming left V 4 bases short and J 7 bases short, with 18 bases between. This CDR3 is CASSPAGGAGQPQHF. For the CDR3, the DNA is TGTGCCAGCAGCCCGGCGGGAGGGGCAGGGCAGCCCCAGCATTTT.

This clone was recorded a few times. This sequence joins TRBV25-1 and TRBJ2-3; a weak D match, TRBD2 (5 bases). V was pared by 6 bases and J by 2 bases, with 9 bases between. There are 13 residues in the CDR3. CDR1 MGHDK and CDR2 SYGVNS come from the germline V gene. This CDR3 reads CASRAGNTDTQYF. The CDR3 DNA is TGTGCCAGCAGAGCCGGGAACACAGATACGCAGTATTTT.

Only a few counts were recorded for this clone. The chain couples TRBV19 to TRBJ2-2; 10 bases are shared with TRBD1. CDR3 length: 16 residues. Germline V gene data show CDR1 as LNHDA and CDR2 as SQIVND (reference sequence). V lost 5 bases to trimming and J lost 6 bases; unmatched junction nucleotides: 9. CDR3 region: CASSPRDRGYPGELFF. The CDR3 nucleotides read TGTGCCAGTAGTCCCCGGGACAGGGGATATCCCGGGGAGCTGTTTTTT. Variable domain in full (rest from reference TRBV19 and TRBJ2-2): DGGITQSPKYLFRKEGQNVTLSCEQNLNHDAMYWYRQDPGQGLRLIYYSQIVNDFQKGDIAEGYSVSREKKESFPLTVTSAQKNPTAFYLCASSPRDRGYPGELFFGEGSRLTVL.

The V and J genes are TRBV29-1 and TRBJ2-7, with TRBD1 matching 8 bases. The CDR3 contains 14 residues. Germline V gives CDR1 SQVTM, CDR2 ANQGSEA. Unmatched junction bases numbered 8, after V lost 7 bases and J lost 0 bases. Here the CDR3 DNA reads TGCAGCGCGATGGACAGGGACAGCTCCTACGAGCAGTACTTC. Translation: CSAMDRDSSYEQYF.

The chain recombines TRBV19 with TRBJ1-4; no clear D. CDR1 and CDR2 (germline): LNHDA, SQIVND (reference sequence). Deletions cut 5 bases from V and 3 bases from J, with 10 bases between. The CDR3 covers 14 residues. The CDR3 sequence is CASSLRNPNEKLFF. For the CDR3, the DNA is TGTGCCAGTAGTTTGCGGAACCCTAATGAAAAACTGTTTTTT.

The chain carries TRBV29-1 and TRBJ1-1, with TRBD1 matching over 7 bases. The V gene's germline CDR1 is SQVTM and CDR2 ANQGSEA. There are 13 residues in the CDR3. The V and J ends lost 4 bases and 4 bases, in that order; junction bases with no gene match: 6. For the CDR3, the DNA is TGCAGCGTTGCGCAGGGGGGAATCACTGAAGCTTTCTTT. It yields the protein CSVAQGGITEAFF.